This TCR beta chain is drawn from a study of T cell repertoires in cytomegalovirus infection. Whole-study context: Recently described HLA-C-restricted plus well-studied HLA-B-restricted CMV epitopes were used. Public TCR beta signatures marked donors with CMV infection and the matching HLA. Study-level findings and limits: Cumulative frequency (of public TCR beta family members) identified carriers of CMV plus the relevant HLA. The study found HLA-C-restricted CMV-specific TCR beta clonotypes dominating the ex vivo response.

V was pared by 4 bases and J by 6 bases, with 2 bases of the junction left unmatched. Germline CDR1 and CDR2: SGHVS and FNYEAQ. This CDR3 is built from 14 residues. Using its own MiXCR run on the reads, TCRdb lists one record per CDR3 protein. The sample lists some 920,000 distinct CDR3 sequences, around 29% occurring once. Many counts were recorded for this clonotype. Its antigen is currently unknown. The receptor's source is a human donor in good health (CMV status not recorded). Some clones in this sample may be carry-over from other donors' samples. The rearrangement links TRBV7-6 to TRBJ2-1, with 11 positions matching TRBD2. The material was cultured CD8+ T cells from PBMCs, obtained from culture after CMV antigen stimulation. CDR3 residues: CASSSSGGFNEQFF. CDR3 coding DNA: TGTGCCAGCAGCTCTAGCGGGGGGTTCAATGAGCAGTTCTTC. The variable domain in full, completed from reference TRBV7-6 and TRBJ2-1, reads GAGVSQSPRYKVTKRGQDVALRCDPISGHVSLYWYRQALGQGPEFLTYFNYEAQQDKSGLPNDRFSAERPEGSISTLTIQRTEQRDSAMYRCASSSSGGFNEQFFGPGTRLTVL.